This T cell receptor beta chain was retrieved from a study of blood T cell repertoires in COVID-19. Study in general: There were acute and convalescent COVID-19 samples, and they came from the United States, Italy and Spain. T cells, B-cell-depleted T cells, or PBMCs supplied cDNA or gDNA.

The V end was cut by 4 bases, the J end by 4 bases, with 5 bases between. CDR1 is SGHTA and CDR2 is FQGNSA in the germline V gene. The CDR3 runs to 12 residues. As originally analysed: Reference gene primer amplification yielded estimated nucleated cell counts. The protocol was immunoSEQ multiplex PCR, while the TCRdb copy is restricted to in-frame clones and leaves out a portion. The V and J calls and clone size were taken over from that table, and D and trimming were inferred from the DNA. This table holds fewer than 200,000 clones, around 83% found once. Seattle patients were enrolled while actively infected and followed longitudinally.

The TCR originated in a woman in her sixties or seventies with COVID-19, enrolled during active disease. The sequencing input was peripheral blood. This chain links TRBV7-2 with TRBJ1-3; D uncertain. The CDR3, as DNA: TGTGCCAGCAGCTATATAGGAAACACCATATATTTT. Its translation is CASSYIGNTIYF. Looking up the rest from reference TRBV7-2 and TRBJ1-3 gives the full variable domain: GAGVSQSPSNKVTEKGKDVELRCDPISGHTALYWYRQSLGQGLEFLIYFQGNSAPDKSGLPSDRFSAERTGGSVSTLTIQRTQQEDSAVYLCASSYIGNTIYFGEGSWLTVV.